This is a list of T cell receptor beta chains from one sample in a study of cytomegalovirus exposure and HLA in healthy donors. The table came from immunoSEQ multiplex PCR; TCRdb's copy has only in-frame clones and leaves some out. The data hold 150,000 or so clones, with about 70% observed a single time. The specimen sequenced was PBMCs. All receptors come from a woman in her fifties or sixties in good health and CMV-seropositive. Both conserved end residues are part of each CDR3. D genes are given only for firm matches. Size values are once, few and many counts, or a class for expanded clones, and some rows have none.

clone_size,cdr3_length,d_call,v_call,j_call,cdr3_nt,cdr3_aa
NA,15,TRBD1,TRBV7-7,TRBJ2-5,TGTGCTAGCAGCTCGACAGGGGGAGCGGGTGAGACCCAGTACTTC,CASSSTGGAGETQYF
NA,16,NA,TRBV19,TRBJ2-2,TGTGCCAGTATAAGCACGGACAGAAAAAACACCGGGGAGCTGTTTTTT,CASISTDRKNTGELFF
NA,13,NA,TRBV5-6,TRBJ2-7,TGTGCCAGCAAAGGACTCCAGGACGCCGAGCAGTACTTC,CASKGLQDAEQYF
NA,13,NA,TRBV25-1,TRBJ1-1,TGTGCCAGCAGTGAACCAGGGAACACTGAAGCTTTCTTT,CASSEPGNTEAFF
NA,14,NA,TRBV5-1,TRBJ1-1,TGCGCCAGCACCACCGGGACACTAAACACTGAAGCTTTCTTT,CASTTGTLNTEAFF
NA,14,TRBD2,TRBV6-1,TRBJ2-7,TGTGCCAGCAGTGGGACTAGCCCCGACTACGAGCAGTACTTC,CASSGTSPDYEQYF
NA,14,TRBD1,TRBV19,TRBJ2-3,TGTGCCAGTAGGGACAGGGAAGGCACAGATACGCAGTATTTT,CASRDREGTDTQYF
NA,15,NA,TRBV18,TRBJ1-5,TGTGCCAGCTCACCACAGGGGTTTAGCAATCAGCCCCAGCATTTT,CASSPQGFSNQPQHF
NA,15,TRBD1,TRBV6-1,TRBJ2-1,TGTGCCAGCAGTGAAGTAATATCAGGGGGTGCTGAGCAGTTCTTC,CASSEVISGGAEQFF
NA,15,NA,TRBV5-1,TRBJ1-5,TGCGCCAGCAGCTTTGGAGGGATGGGCAATCAGCCCCAGCATTTT,CASSFGGMGNQPQHF
NA,13,TRBD1,TRBV11-2,TRBJ1-2,TGTGCCAGCAGCCCAACAGGGGAGTATGGCTACACCTTC,CASSPTGEYGYTF
NA,16,TRBD2,TRBV7-7,TRBJ2-2,TGTGCTAGCAGCTTGCTAGCGGGAGTTAAAACCGGGGAGCTGTTTTTT,CASSLLAGVKTGELFF
NA,16,TRBD2,TRBV7-8,TRBJ2-7,TGTGCCAGCAGCCCTAGCTCGGGAGGAACCCCCTACGAGCAGTACTTC,CASSPSSGGTPYEQYF
once,15,TRBD1,TRBV7-2,TRBJ1-5,TGTGCCAGCAGCTTATCACAGGGGGCTAGGCAGCCCCAGCATTTT,CASSLSQGARQPQHF
NA,14,NA,TRBV7-9,TRBJ1-1,TGTGCCAGCAGCCATCAAACCGACAGTGGTATGACTTTCTTT,CASSHQTDSGMTFF